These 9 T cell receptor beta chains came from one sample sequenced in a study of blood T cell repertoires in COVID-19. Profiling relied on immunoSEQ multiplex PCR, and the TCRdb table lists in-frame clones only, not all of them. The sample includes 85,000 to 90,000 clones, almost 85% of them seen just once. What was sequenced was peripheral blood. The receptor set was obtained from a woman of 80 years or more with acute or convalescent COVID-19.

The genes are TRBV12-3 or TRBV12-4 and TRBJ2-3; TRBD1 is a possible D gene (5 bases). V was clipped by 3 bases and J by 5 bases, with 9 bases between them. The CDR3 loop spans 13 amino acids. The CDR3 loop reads CASSFRAIDTQYF. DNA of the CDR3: TGTGCCAGCAGTTTCAGGGCAATAGATACGCAGTATTTT.

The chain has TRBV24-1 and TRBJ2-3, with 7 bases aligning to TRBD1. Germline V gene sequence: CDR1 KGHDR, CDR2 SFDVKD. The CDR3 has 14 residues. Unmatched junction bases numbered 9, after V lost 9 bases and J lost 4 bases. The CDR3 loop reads CATSGTARPDTQYF. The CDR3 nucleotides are TGTGCCACCTCCGGGACAGCTCGACCAGATACGCAGTATTTT.

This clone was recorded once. The CDR3 DNA is TGCGCCAGCAGTGAGGTAGCGGGGGTAACCTTCAATGAGCAGTTCTTC. Translation gives CASSEVAGVTFNEQFF. The chain employs TRBV10-1 and TRBJ2-1; 9 bases map to TRBD2. The V gene's germline CDR1 is WNHNN and CDR2 SYGVQD (reference sequence). The CDR3 contains 16 residues. The trim removed 2 bases at V and 6 bases at J, leaving 8 bases unmatched.

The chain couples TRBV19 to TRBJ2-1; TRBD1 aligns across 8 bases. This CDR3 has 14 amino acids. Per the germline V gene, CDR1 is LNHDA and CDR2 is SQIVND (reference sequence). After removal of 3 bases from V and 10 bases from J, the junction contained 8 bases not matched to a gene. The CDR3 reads CASSIGAGGGEQFF. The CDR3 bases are TGTGCCAGTAGTATCGGGGCAGGGGGCGGCGAGCAGTTCTTC. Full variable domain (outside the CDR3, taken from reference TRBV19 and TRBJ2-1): DGGITQSPKYLFRKEGQNVTLSCEQNLNHDAMYWYRQDPGQGLRLIYYSQIVNDFQKGDIAEGYSVSREKKESFPLTVTSAQKNPTAFYLCASSIGAGGGEQFFGPGTRLTVL.

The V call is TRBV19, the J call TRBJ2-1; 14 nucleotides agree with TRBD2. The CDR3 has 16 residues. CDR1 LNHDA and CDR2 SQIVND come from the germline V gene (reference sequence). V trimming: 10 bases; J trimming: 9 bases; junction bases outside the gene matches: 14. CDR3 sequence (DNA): TGTGCCACCATTTTGACTAGCGGGGGGGCCGACGGTGAGCAGTTCTTC. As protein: CATILTSGGADGEQFF.

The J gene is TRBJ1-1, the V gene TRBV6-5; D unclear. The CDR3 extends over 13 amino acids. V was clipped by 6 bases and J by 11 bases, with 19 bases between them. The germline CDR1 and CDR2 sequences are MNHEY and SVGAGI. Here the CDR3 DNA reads TGTGCCAGCAGACTTCGTTTGAGATATGCTGCTTTCTTT. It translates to CASRLRLRYAAFF.

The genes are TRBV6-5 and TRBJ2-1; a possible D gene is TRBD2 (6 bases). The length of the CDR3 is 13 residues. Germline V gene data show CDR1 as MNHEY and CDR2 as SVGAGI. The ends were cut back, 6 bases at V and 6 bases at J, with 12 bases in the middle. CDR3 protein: CASRASGGNEQFF. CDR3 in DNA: TGTGCCAGCAGAGCATCCGGGGGCAATGAGCAGTTCTTC.

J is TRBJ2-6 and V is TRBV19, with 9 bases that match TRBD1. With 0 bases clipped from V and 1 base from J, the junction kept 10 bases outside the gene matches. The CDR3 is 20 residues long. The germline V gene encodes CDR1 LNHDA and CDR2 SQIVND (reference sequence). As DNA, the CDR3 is TGTGCCAGTAGTATAGACCCACGGGACAGGGTTACATCTGGGGCCAACGTCCTGACTTTC. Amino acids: CASSIDPRDRVTSGANVLTF.

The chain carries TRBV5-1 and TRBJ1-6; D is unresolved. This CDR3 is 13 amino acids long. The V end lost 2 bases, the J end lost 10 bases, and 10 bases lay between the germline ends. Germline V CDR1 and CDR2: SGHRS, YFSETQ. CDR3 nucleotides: TGCGCCAGCAGCTTAGTAGGTAGCTCACCCCTCCACTTT. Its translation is CASSLVGSSPLHF.